Each of the 21 T cell receptor beta chains below was sequenced from the same sample in a study of cytomegalovirus exposure and HLA in healthy donors. Some clones are missing from TCRdb's copy, which holds only in-frame ones; the method was immunoSEQ multiplex PCR. The sample lists 180,000 or so clones, around nine tenths occurring once. Source material: PBMCs. Every receptor here comes from a man between 18 and 35 years old in good health and CMV-seropositive.

This sequence joins TRBV2 and TRBJ2-2, with D possibly matching TRBD1 (6 bases). Per germline, CDR1 SNHLY and CDR2 FYNNEI. There are 15 residues in the CDR3. V was shortened by 6 bases and J by 4 bases, with 15 bases between the two germline ends. The CDR3 DNA is TGTGCCAGCAGGGCCCCGGGACACATCACCGGGGAGCTGTTTTTT. Translating it yields CASRAPGHITGELFF. Based on the CDR3 plus reference TRBV2 and TRBJ2-2, the full variable domain is EPEVTQTPSHQVTQMGQEVILRCVPISNHLYFYWYRQILGQKVEFLVSFYNNEISEKSEIFDDQFSVERPDGSNFTLKIRSTKLEDSAMYFCASRAPGHITGELFFGEGSRLTVL.

The chain uses TRBV4-2 and TRBJ1-4; D unresolved. Trimming cost V 0 bases and J 7 bases, with 12 bases left between them. CDR1 is LGHNA and CDR2 is YNFKEQ in the germline V gene. This CDR3 is 15 amino acids long. The CDR3 is CASSQEPNPGEKLFF. The CDR3 DNA reads as TGTGCCAGCAGCCAAGAGCCCAATCCGGGTGAAAAACTGTTTTTT.

This clone has a handful of counts. The chain recombines TRBV9 with TRBJ1-1, with TRBD1 identical over 7 bases. Germline CDR1 and CDR2: SGDLS and YYNGEE. The V segment lost 3 bases and the J segment 5 bases; nucleotides outside the gene matches: 7. The CDR3 is 14 residues long. The CDR3 DNA sequence: TGTGCCAGCAGCGCTCAGACAGGGAGGACTGAAGCTTTCTTT. The encoded protein is CASSAQTGRTEAFF.

The V and J genes are TRBV6-4 and TRBJ2-1; 9 nucleotides line up with TRBD2. This CDR3 comprises 16 residues. V was clipped by 4 bases and J by 6 bases; unmatched bases: 10. Germline V gene data show CDR1 as MRHNA and CDR2 as SNTAGT. The CDR3 nucleotides read TGTGCCAGCAGTGGGATAGCGGGAGTCGGGGGCAATGAGCAGTTCTTC. Translated, it gives CASSGIAGVGGNEQFF.

CDR3 nucleotides: TGTGCCAGCAGCCCCCCCGGGAGCGGAGCAGATACGCAGTATTTT. Protein: CASSPPGSGADTQYF. J is TRBJ2-3 and V is TRBV7-2, with D perhaps TRBD2 (6 bases). Trimming removed 5 bases from V and 4 bases from J, with 16 bases in between. CDR3 size: 15 residues. Germline CDR1 SGHTA, CDR2 FQGNSA.

This chain uses TRBV9 with TRBJ2-1, with TRBD1 identical over 8 bases. Germline CDR1 is SGDLS and CDR2 is YYNGEE. V shed 4 bases, J shed 5 bases, and the junction held 11 bases outside the gene matches. The CDR3 is 16 amino acids. The CDR3 bases are TGTGCCAGCAGCTCAGTAAGGGACAGGAGTGACAATGAGCAGTTCTTC. Amino acids: CASSSVRDRSDNEQFF.

The chain recombines TRBV7-3 with TRBJ2-1; D may be TRBD2 (6 bases). Germline assignment: CDR1 SGHTA and CDR2 FQGTGA. The CDR3 is made up of 13 amino acids. The V gene lost 5 bases and the J gene lost 6 bases, with 11 bases spanning the gap. The CDR3 coding sequence is TGTGCCAGCAGCCCGCGGACTACCAATGAGCAGTTCTTC. Protein: CASSPRTTNEQFF.

This clone came up once. This rearrangement joins TRBV29-1 to TRBJ2-7; D is possibly TRBD2 (7 bases). Looked up from germline, CDR1 is SQVTM and CDR2 is ANQGSEA. The CDR3 has 12 residues. The ends were cut back, 4 bases at V and 7 bases at J, with 14 bases in the middle. The CDR3 is CSVGEGDTEQYF. In nucleotides, the CDR3 is TGCAGCGTTGGGGAGGGGGATACGGAGCAGTACTTC.

This clone occurred once. The chain employs TRBV27 and TRBJ2-1; 9 nucleotides match TRBD2. V lost 3 bases, J lost 7 bases, and 7 bases stayed unmatched. Germline-derived CDR1 and CDR2 are MNHEY and SMNVEV (reference sequence). CDR3 length: 15 residues. This CDR3 is CASSLGLAGLNEQFF. The CDR3 DNA is TGTGCCAGCAGTTTGGGTCTAGCGGGACTAAATGAGCAGTTCTTC.

V and J are TRBV9 and TRBJ2-1; TRBD1 agrees at 12 bases. CDR3 length: 14 residues. The junction had 4 bases not matched to a gene; V was cut back by 3 bases and J by 9 bases. CDR1 and CDR2 (germline): SGDLS, YYNGEE. CDR3 residues: CASSEGQGAFEQFF. For the CDR3, the DNA is TGTGCCAGCAGCGAGGGACAGGGGGCCTTTGAGCAGTTCTTC.

This chain uses TRBV28 with TRBJ1-3; D is possibly TRBD1 (6 bases). The CDR3 spans 15 residues. The V and J ends lost 6 bases and 2 bases respectively, with 14 bases between them. The germline gives CDR1 MDHEN, CDR2 SYDVKM. The CDR3 here is CASSLFPGAGNTIYF. The DNA of the CDR3 is TGTGCCAGCAGCCTATTTCCAGGGGCTGGAAACACCATATATTTT.

The rearrangement links TRBV18 to TRBJ1-4, with D perhaps matching TRBD1 (5 bases). The CDR3 covers 16 residues. V was cut by 0 bases and J by 10 bases, with 18 bases left in between. Per the germline V gene, CDR1 is KGHSH and CDR2 is LQKENI. The CDR3 reads CASSPPLAQAGGKLFF. DNA for the CDR3: TGTGCCAGCTCACCACCGTTGGCACAGGCTGGTGGAAAACTGTTTTTT.

This chain joins TRBV2 and TRBJ1-5, with D perhaps matching TRBD1 (5 bases). V lost 7 bases and J lost 0, with 13 bases in between. In germline, CDR1 is SNHLY, CDR2 FYNNEI. There are 15 residues in the CDR3. The chain's CDR3 is CASTGAKYSNQPQHF. In DNA form, the CDR3 reads TGTGCCAGCACTGGGGCAAAGTATAGCAATCAGCCCCAGCATTTT.

A few counts support this clone. The sample holds other DNA sequences that translate to the same CDR3. The rearrangement uses TRBV5-6 and TRBJ1-1; TRBD1 matches 8 bases. This CDR3 has 13 amino acids. Germline CDR1 reads SGHDT; CDR2 reads YYEEEE. J was trimmed by 6 bases and V by 0 bases; bases with no gene match: 1. The chain's CDR3 is CASSLAGGPEAFF. CDR3 bases: TGTGCCAGCAGCTTGGCAGGGGGCCCTGAAGCTTTCTTT.

Here the CDR3 reads CSARQGVYEQYF. The DNA for the CDR3 is TGCAGCGCCAGACAGGGGGTCTACGAGCAGTACTTC. The V and J genes are TRBV29-1 and TRBJ2-7; 9 nucleotides align to TRBD1. Germline V gene data show CDR1 as SQVTM and CDR2 as ANQGSEA. Unmatched junction bases numbered 4, after V lost 7 bases and J lost 3 bases. This CDR3 is 12 amino acids long.

The rearrangement links TRBV6-4 to TRBJ2-3; TRBD2 matches at 14 bases. V shed 5 bases, J shed 5 bases, and the junction held 3 bases outside the gene matches. The CDR3 runs to 15 residues. CDR1 MRHNA and CDR2 SNTAGT come from the germline V gene. The CDR3 here is CASSLTSGGGDTQYF. CDR3 sequence (DNA): TGTGCCAGCAGTTTGACTAGCGGGGGGGGAGATACGCAGTATTTT.

The J gene is TRBJ2-7, the V gene TRBV6-5, with a possible D match to TRBD2 (5 bases). Germline loops: CDR1 MNHEY, CDR2 SVGAGI. Trimming removed 7 bases from V and 6 bases from J, with 16 bases in between. This CDR3 region has 13 residues. This chain's CDR3 is CASTSGRALEQYF. The CDR3 DNA follows: TGTGCCAGCACCTCCGGGCGGGCCCTCGAGCAGTACTTC.

This chain connects TRBV19 to TRBJ2-2; 9 bases agree with TRBD1. Germline V gene sequence: CDR1 LNHDA, CDR2 SQIVND (reference sequence). J gave up 1 base and V 6 bases, and 6 bases lay outside the gene matches. The CDR3 loop spans 16 amino acids. This CDR3 reads CASREMGQGNTGELFF. The CDR3 nucleotides are TGTGCCAGTAGAGAAATGGGACAGGGGAACACCGGGGAGCTGTTTTTT.

The rearrangement uses TRBV5-1 and TRBJ2-2, with 7 bases that match TRBD1. Germline V gene data show CDR1 as SGHRS and CDR2 as YFSETQ. The CDR3 sequence is 15 residues long. V lost 0 bases to trimming and J lost 5 bases; unmatched junction nucleotides: 4. The CDR3 region is CASSLGDSTTGELFF. DNA of the CDR3: TGCGCCAGCAGCTTGGGGGACAGCACTACCGGGGAGCTGTTTTTT.

The chain joins TRBV12-5 to TRBJ1-5, with TRBD1 as a possible D gene (5 bases). This CDR3 is built from 16 residues. V lost 0 bases to trimming and J lost 7 bases, with 16 bases between them. The germline V gene has CDR1 LGHNT and CDR2 FRNRAP. CDR3 nucleotide sequence: TGTGCTAGTGGTTTGGTTCTGCAGAGGGGAGGGCAGCCCCAGCATTTT. Translated: CASGLVLQRGGQPQHF.

The CDR3 region is CASSLATGGPVEQYF. For the CDR3, the DNA is TGCGCCAGCAGCTTGGCCACCGGGGGGCCCGTCGAGCAGTACTTC. The gene calls are TRBV5-1 and TRBJ2-7, with a tentative D call TRBD2 (7 bases). Germline-derived CDR1 and CDR2 are SGHRS and YFSETQ. The germline V and J ends were trimmed by 0 bases and 6 bases, with 16 bases remaining between them. This CDR3 has 15 residues.